This record looks at one T cell receptor (beta chain) sequence and its context. The antigen remains unidentified. Assay: immunoSEQ multiplex PCR; the TCRdb copy retains only in-frame clones and omits some. The sample contains about 110,000 clones, almost 90% of which appear only once. The data belong to a study of Tregs in tolerant kidney transplant recipients. The study, taken as a whole, reports: Antigen-driven expansion was suggested because donor-specific Tregs expanded more than all Tregs in tolerant patients.

Looked up from germline, CDR1 is MRHNA and CDR2 is SNTAGT. V lost 2 bases and J lost 1, with 11 bases in between. This CDR3 is 15 amino acids long. This sequence joins TRBV6-4 and TRBJ1-1; a possible D gene is TRBD1 (6 bases). The origin of this receptor is a human donor who received a combined kidney and bone marrow transplant. The sample in question was CD4+ T cells from blood, obtained before the transplant. The CDR3 loop is CASSDGGAGNTEAFF. CDR3 coding DNA: TGTGCCAGCAGTGACGGGGGGGCCGGGAACACTGAAGCTTTCTTT.